Given below is one T cell receptor beta chain in context. The source of the sample is a study of blood T cell repertoires in COVID-19. Germline lookup yields CDR1 SGHDN and CDR2 FVKESK. CDR3 size: 15 residues. V was pared by 5 bases and J by 5 bases, with 18 bases between. Per the study methods: How many nucleated cells were present was estimated from reference gene primer amplification. Clones were sequenced by immunoSEQ multiplex PCR, and TCRdb holds only the in-frame ones, with some missing. V, J and clone size were drawn from that table, and D and trimming were deduced from the DNA. The profile shows approximately 300,000 clones, roughly 87% of them singletons.

V and J are TRBV14 and TRBJ1-1; TRBD1 is a possible D gene (6 bases). Specimen: peripheral blood. This sequence was found in a man over 45 with active or convalescent COVID-19. Written as DNA, the CDR3 is TGTGCCAGCAGCGAGTCGGGGGGCTCGTGGACTGAAGCTTTCTTT. Amino acid sequence: CASSESGGSWTEAFF. The full variable domain, in which reference TRBV14 and TRBJ1-1 provide the parts outside the CDR3, is EAGVTQFPSHSVIEKGQTVTLRCDPISGHDNLYWYRRVMGKEIKFLLHFVKESKQDESGMPNNRFLAERTGGTYSTLKVQPAELEDSGVYFCASSESGGSWTEAFFGQGTRLTVV.